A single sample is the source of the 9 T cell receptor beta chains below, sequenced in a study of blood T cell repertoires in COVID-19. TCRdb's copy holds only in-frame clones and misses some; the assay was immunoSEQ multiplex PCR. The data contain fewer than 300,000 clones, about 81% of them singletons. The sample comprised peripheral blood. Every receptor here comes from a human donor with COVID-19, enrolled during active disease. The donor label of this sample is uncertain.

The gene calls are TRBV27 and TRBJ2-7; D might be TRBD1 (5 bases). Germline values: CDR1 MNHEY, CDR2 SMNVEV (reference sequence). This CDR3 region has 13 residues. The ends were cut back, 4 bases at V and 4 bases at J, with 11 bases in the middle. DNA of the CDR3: TGTGCCAGCAGTTCTGTGGACACTTACGAGCAGTACTTC. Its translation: CASSSVDTYEQYF.

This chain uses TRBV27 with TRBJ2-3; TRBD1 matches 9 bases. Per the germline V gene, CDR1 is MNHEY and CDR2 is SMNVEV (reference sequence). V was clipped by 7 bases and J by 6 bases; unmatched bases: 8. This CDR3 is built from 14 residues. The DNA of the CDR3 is TGTGCCAGCAAATGGGACAGGGTGTCGGATACGCAGTATTTT. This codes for CASKWDRVSDTQYF.

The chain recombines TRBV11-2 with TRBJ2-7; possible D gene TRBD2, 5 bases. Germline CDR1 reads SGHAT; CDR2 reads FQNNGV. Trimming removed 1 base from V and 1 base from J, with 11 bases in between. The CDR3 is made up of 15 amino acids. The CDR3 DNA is TGTGCCAGCAGCTTAGGGAGGTCGGTATCCTACGAGCAGTACTTC. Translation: CASSLGRSVSYEQYF. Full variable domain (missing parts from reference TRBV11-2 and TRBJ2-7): EAGVAQSPRYKIIEKRQSVAFWCNPISGHATLYWYQQILGQGPKLLIQFQNNGVVDDSQLPKDRFSAERLKGVDSTLKIQPAKLEDSAVYLCASSLGRSVSYEQYFGPGTRLTVT.

CDR3 sequence reads: CASSSRGGRGYNEQFF. DNA of the CDR3: TGTGCCAGCAGTTCTAGGGGCGGGAGGGGGTACAATGAGCAGTTCTTC. This rearrangement joins TRBV27 to TRBJ2-1, with 9 bases aligning to TRBD2. The CDR3 spans 16 residues. Germline trimming cut 4 bases from V and 4 bases from J; bases unmatched to any gene: 8. The germline gives CDR1 MNHEY, CDR2 SMNVEV (reference sequence).

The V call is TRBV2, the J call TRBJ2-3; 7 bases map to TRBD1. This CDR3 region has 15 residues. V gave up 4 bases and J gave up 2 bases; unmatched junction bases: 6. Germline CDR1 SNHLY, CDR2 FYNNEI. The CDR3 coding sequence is TGTGCCAGCAGTGCAAGGGGGCCCCCCACAGATACGCAGTATTTT. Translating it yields CASSARGPPTDTQYF.

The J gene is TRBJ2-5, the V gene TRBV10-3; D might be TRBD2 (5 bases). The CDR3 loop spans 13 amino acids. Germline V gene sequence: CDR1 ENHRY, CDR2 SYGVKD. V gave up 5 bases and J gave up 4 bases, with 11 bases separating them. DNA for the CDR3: TGTGCCATCAGTACAGCTAGCCTAGAGACCCAGTACTTC. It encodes CAISTASLETQYF.

The CDR3 loop is CASSRNGGSHTGELFF. The CDR3 nucleotides are TGCGCCAGCAGCCGCAACGGGGGGTCCCACACCGGGGAGCTGTTTTTT. The V gene is TRBV5-1, the J gene TRBJ2-2, with 7 bases aligning to TRBD2. Germline assignment: CDR1 SGHRS and CDR2 YFSETQ. The CDR3 is 16 residues long. J lost 3 bases, V lost 4 bases, and 9 bases had no gene match.

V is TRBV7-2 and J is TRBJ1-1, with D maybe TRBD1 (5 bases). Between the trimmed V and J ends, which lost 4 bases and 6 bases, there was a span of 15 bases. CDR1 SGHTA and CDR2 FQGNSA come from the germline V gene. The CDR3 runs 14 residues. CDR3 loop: CASSWGLPLAEAFF. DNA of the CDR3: TGTGCCAGCAGCTGGGGCCTCCCCTTGGCTGAAGCTTTCTTT.

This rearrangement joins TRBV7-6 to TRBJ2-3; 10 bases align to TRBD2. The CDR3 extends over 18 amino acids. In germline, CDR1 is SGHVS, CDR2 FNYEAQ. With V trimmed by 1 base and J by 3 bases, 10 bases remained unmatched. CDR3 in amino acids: CASSLVGSGSGRTDTQYF. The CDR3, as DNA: TGTGCCAGCAGCTTAGTTGGATCGGGTAGCGGGAGGACAGATACGCAGTATTTT.